This passage covers 30 T cell receptor beta chains from one sample sequenced in a study of PD-1 blockade in classical Hodgkin lymphoma. Each patient's relapse followed autologous stem cell transplantation, and brentuximab vedotin exposure varied. Sequencing was performed with immunoSEQ multiplex PCR; in TCRdb, only in-frame clones are kept and a portion is missing. Of about 99,000 clones in the sample, roughly 81% are singletons; the top ten hold about 15%. The sample in question was peripheral blood mononuclear cells (PBMCs), obtained before the second cycle of nivolumab. These receptors originate from a human donor with classical Hodgkin lymphoma.

The V and J genes are TRBV28 and TRBJ1-1; no firm D call. V was pared by 11 bases and J by 0 bases, with 10 bases between. The germline gives CDR1 MDHEN, CDR2 SYDVKM. The CDR3 sequence is 12 residues long. CDR3 loop: CASLRMNTEAFF. CDR3 sequence (DNA): TGTGCCTCACTGAGGATGAACACTGAAGCTTTCTTT.

This chain links TRBV4-2 with TRBJ1-3; 7 bases map to TRBD1. The V gene end was trimmed by 1 base and the J gene end by 7 bases; junction bases not matched to a gene: 13. The CDR3 contains 17 residues. The germline V gene has CDR1 LGHNA and CDR2 YNFKEQ. As DNA, the CDR3 is TGTGCCAGCAGCCAAGTTTTCCCCACAGGGGTGGGGAACACCATATATTTT. It specifies CASSQVFPTGVGNTIYF.

This clone is a singleton in its sample. This chain connects TRBV6-1 to TRBJ1-1, with 8 bases that match TRBD1. With 8 bases clipped from V and 4 bases from J, the junction kept 12 bases outside the gene matches. Per germline, CDR1 MNHNS and CDR2 SASEGT. The CDR3 spans 15 residues. CDR3 sequence: CASQKGTGGGTEAFF. CDR3 DNA sequence: TGTGCCAGCCAGAAAGGGACAGGCGGCGGCACTGAAGCTTTCTTT.

V gene TRBV5-1 combines with J gene TRBJ1-2; TRBD1 is a possible D gene (5 bases). Germline values: CDR1 SGHRS, CDR2 YFSETQ. V was cut by 3 bases and J by 4 bases, with 13 bases left in between. This CDR3 has 14 amino acids. The CDR3 region has the DNA TGCGCCAGCAGCTCGGAAGGGGTGGTCTATGGCTACACCTTC. This sequence encodes CASSSEGVVYGYTF.

The rearrangement joins TRBV27 to TRBJ2-7; TRBD2 matches at 8 bases. The CDR3 is 14 amino acids. The germline CDR1 and CDR2 sequences are MNHEY and SMNVEV (reference sequence). With V trimmed by 5 bases and J by 2 bases, 5 bases remained unmatched. The DNA for the CDR3 is TGTGCCAGCAGTGCGTATAGCGGGACCTACGAGCAGTACTTC. Translation: CASSAYSGTYEQYF.

The chain employs TRBV19 and TRBJ1-2; possible D gene TRBD1, 5 bases. The CDR3 length is 15 residues. Between the trimmed V and J ends, which lost 3 bases and 6 bases, there was a span of 17 bases. Germline V gives CDR1 LNHDA, CDR2 SQIVND (reference sequence). CDR3 amino acids: CASSIGAGRRDGYTF. CDR3 in DNA: TGTGCCAGTAGTATTGGGGCAGGAAGGAGGGATGGCTACACCTTC.

This chain connects TRBV6-6 to TRBJ2-2; TRBD1 matches at 9 bases. Germline CDR1 reads MNHNY; CDR2 reads SVGAGI (reference sequence). V was clipped by 2 bases and J by 5 bases; unmatched bases: 6. This CDR3 is 16 amino acids long. This CDR3 reads CASSYRGQGGTGELFF. In nucleotides, the CDR3 is TGTGCCAGCAGTTACCGGGGACAGGGTGGAACCGGGGAGCTGTTTTTT.

This clone came up once. This chain joins TRBV5-5 and TRBJ2-1; D gene unclear. Germline V gene lookup returns CDR1 SGHKS and CDR2 YYEKEE (reference sequence). The CDR3 contains 16 residues. V was pared by 1 base and J by 5 bases, with 16 bases between. The CDR3 loop reads CASSLLAGPSHNEQFF. The CDR3 bases are TGTGCCAGCAGCTTGTTGGCAGGTCCATCCCACAATGAGCAGTTCTTC.

This clone has only one observation. The rearrangement links TRBV7-7 to TRBJ2-1; D might be TRBD1 (6 bases). Trimming took off 3 bases at V and 10 bases at J, with 16 bases between the two ends. Germline CDR1 reads SSHAT; CDR2 reads FNYEAQ (reference sequence). The CDR3 is 14 residues long. The CDR3 is CASSFVRGDREQFF. The DNA for the CDR3 is TGTGCCAGCAGCTTCGTCAGGGGTGACCGGGAGCAGTTCTTC.

The chain uses TRBV6-4 and TRBJ2-3, with TRBD2 identical over 7 bases. The CDR3 consists of 16 residues. The germline V gene encodes CDR1 MRHNA and CDR2 SNTAGT. Trimming cost V 4 bases and J 1 base; bases outside gene matches: 8. The CDR3 here is CASSAAAGAGTDTQYF. In DNA, the CDR3 is TGTGCCAGCAGTGCAGCGGCGGGAGCGGGCACAGATACGCAGTATTTT.

This clone was picked up one time. The chain couples TRBV27 to TRBJ2-2; 12 bases map to TRBD2. CDR3 size: 20 residues. Germline V gene lookup returns CDR1 MNHEY and CDR2 SMNVEV (reference sequence). With V trimmed by 5 bases and J by 4 bases, 17 bases remained unmatched. The CDR3 region is CASSPRLAGGLTIRTGELFF. In DNA form, the CDR3 reads TGTGCCAGCAGTCCCCGTCTAGCGGGAGGGCTAACTATTCGCACCGGGGAGCTGTTTTTT.

This chain connects TRBV6-6 to TRBJ2-3, with TRBD2 matching 12 bases. With 7 bases clipped from V and 5 bases from J, the junction kept 7 bases outside the gene matches. The germline gives CDR1 MNHNY, CDR2 SVGAGI (reference sequence). CDR3 length: 15 residues. As DNA, the CDR3 is TGTGCCAGCACCCTAGCGGGAGGGCCTGGAGATACGCAGTATTTT. Encoded protein: CASTLAGGPGDTQYF.

This rearrangement joins TRBV5-4 to TRBJ1-3; D perhaps matches TRBD1 (5 bases). Germline V gives CDR1 SGHNT, CDR2 YYREEE (reference sequence). The CDR3 runs to 15 residues. V shed 0 bases and J shed 4 bases, with 11 bases lying between them. The CDR3 sequence is CASSLAGANGNTIYF. The CDR3 DNA sequence: TGTGCCAGCAGCTTGGCCGGGGCGAACGGAAACACCATATATTTT.

The chain couples TRBV7-3 to TRBJ1-5; no clear D. The CDR3 is 13 amino acids. V was shortened by 2 bases and J by 4 bases, with 6 bases between the two germline ends. CDR1 is SGHTA, CDR2 FQGTGA, per germline. CDR3 in DNA: TGTGCCAGCAGCTTACCGGGAAATCAGCCCCAGCATTTT. Translating gives CASSLPGNQPQHF.

The chain joins TRBV10-3 to TRBJ1-2, with D hard to call. The CDR3 sequence is 12 residues long. The germline CDR1 and CDR2 sequences are ENHRY and SYGVKD. Trimming left V 11 bases short and J 2 bases short, with 12 bases between. CDR3 amino acids: CASAPGNYGYTF. CDR3 DNA: TGTGCCTCAGCCCCCGGGAACTATGGCTACACCTTC.

The chain has TRBV2 and TRBJ2-3; D not resolved. Germline values: CDR1 SNHLY, CDR2 FYNNEI. This CDR3 has 14 amino acids. The ends were cut back, 5 bases at V and 1 base at J, with 10 bases in the middle. In DNA, the CDR3 is TGTGCCAGCAGTCAATACCCTGGCACAGATACGCAGTATTTT. Translated: CASSQYPGTDTQYF. Filled out from reference TRBV2 and TRBJ2-3, the complete variable domain reads EPEVTQTPSHQVTQMGQEVILRCVPISNHLYFYWYRQILGQKVEFLVSFYNNEISEKSEIFDDQFSVERPDGSNFTLKIRSTKLEDSAMYFCASSQYPGTDTQYFGPGTRLTVL.

V is TRBV2 and J is TRBJ1-5, with 7 bases aligning to TRBD1. V shed 6 bases, J shed 0 bases, and the junction held 14 bases outside the gene matches. Germline V CDR1 and CDR2: SNHLY, FYNNEI. There are 18 residues in the CDR3. DNA for the CDR3: TGTGCCAGCAGAGAGGACAGGCTGTCCACCTATAGCAATCAGCCCCAGCATTTT. Its translation: CASREDRLSTYSNQPQHF.

The chain employs TRBV7-8 and TRBJ2-7, with D possibly being TRBD2 (7 bases). Germline CDR1 is SGHVS and CDR2 is FQNEAQ. V was clipped by 0 bases and J by 3 bases, with 12 bases between them. CDR3 length: 15 amino acids. CDR3 in amino acids: CASSLAGGGVYEQYF. In DNA, the CDR3 is TGTGCCAGCAGCTTAGCGGGAGGGGGTGTCTACGAGCAGTACTTC.

V usage is TRBV6-7 and J usage is TRBJ1-5, with TRBD1 as a possible D gene (5 bases). TRBV6-7 is an open reading frame whose function is uncertain. The CDR3 extends over 15 amino acids. V lost 0 bases and J lost 4, with 10 bases in between. CDR3 protein: CASSYSGVFNQPQHF. The CDR3 DNA follows: TGTGCCAGCAGTTACTCGGGGGTGTTTAATCAGCCCCAGCATTTT.

The chain carries TRBV5-6 and TRBJ1-1, with a tentative D call TRBD1 (5 bases). The CDR3 length is 14 residues. V shed 0 bases and J shed 6 bases, with 12 bases lying between them. CDR1 SGHDT and CDR2 YYEEEE come from the germline V gene. This CDR3 reads CASSLAGRPAEAFF. CDR3 nucleotides: TGTGCCAGCAGCTTGGCAGGGCGTCCGGCTGAAGCTTTCTTT.

The chain recombines TRBV30 with TRBJ2-2; D is undetermined. CDR1 GTSNPN and CDR2 SVGIG come from the germline V gene (reference sequence). This CDR3 comprises 14 residues. Trimming removed 0 bases from V and 5 bases from J, with 10 bases in between. This chain's CDR3 is CAWSVLRSTGELFF. The DNA of the CDR3 is TGTGCCTGGAGTGTACTGAGGTCAACCGGGGAGCTGTTTTTT.

The chain couples TRBV9 to TRBJ2-1; 8 nucleotides align to TRBD1. The V segment lost 0 bases and the J segment 3 bases; nucleotides outside the gene matches: 5. Germline values: CDR1 SGDLS, CDR2 YYNGEE. The CDR3 contains 16 residues. The CDR3 loop reads CASSVGRTGLYNEQFF. The CDR3 coding sequence is TGTGCCAGCAGCGTAGGAAGGACAGGGCTCTACAATGAGCAGTTCTTC. Looking up the rest from reference TRBV9 and TRBJ2-1 gives the full variable domain: DSGVTQTPKHLITATGQRVTLRCSPRSGDLSVYWYQQSLDQGLQFLIQYYNGEERAKGNILERFSAQQFPDLHSELNLSSLELGDSALYFCASSVGRTGLYNEQFFGPGTRLTVL.

As concerns this clone: The same CDR3 also results from other DNA sequences found in this sample. The chain has TRBV5-1 and TRBJ2-5; D is perhaps TRBD1 (6 bases). Germline lookup yields CDR1 SGHRS and CDR2 YFSETQ. Trimming pared 4 bases from V and 3 bases from J, leaving 10 bases between. This CDR3 has 13 residues. The CDR3 region is CASSPGAEETQYF. CDR3 bases: TGCGCCAGCAGCCCAGGGGCGGAAGAGACCCAGTACTTC.

The rearrangement joins TRBV5-1 to TRBJ2-7; maybe TRBD2 (5 bases). The CDR3 extends over 13 amino acids. From germline, CDR1 is SGHRS and CDR2 YFSETQ. The ends were cut back, 1 base at V and 3 bases at J, with 8 bases in the middle. The CDR3 DNA is TGCGCCAGCAGCTTGTCCGGGAACTACGAGCAGTACTTC. This codes for CASSLSGNYEQYF.

This chain uses TRBV7-8 with TRBJ2-6, with D possibly matching TRBD2 (6 bases). With 0 bases removed from V and 2 bases from J, the gap between germline ends came to 17 bases. Germline-derived CDR1 and CDR2 are SGHVS and FQNEAQ. This CDR3 contains 19 residues. CDR3 sequence reads: CASSLANLGRMTGANVLTF. Written as DNA, the CDR3 is TGTGCCAGCAGCTTAGCCAATTTAGGGAGGATGACTGGGGCCAACGTCCTGACTTTC.

V usage is TRBV21-1 and J usage is TRBJ1-5. TRBV21-1 is termed a pseudogene. This CDR3 contains 20 residues. Here the CDR3 reads CASSKEGEGLRQYSNQPQHF. The CDR3 DNA is TGTGCCAGCAGCAAAGAGGGCGAGGGCTTGAGACAATATAGCAATCAGCCCCAGCATTTT.

The rearrangement links TRBV7-9 to TRBJ2-7, with D perhaps being TRBD1 or TRBD2 (5 bases each). CDR1 and CDR2 (germline): SEHNR, FQNEAQ (reference sequence). V lost 6 bases, J lost 0 bases, and 18 bases lay in between. The length of the CDR3 is 16 residues. The CDR3 is CASSRSIGAISYEQYF. CDR3 bases: TGTGCCAGCAGTCGATCTATCGGGGCCATCTCCTACGAGCAGTACTTC.

The CDR3 spells CASSPRGAYYGYTF. CDR3 in DNA: TGTGCCAGCAGCCCCCGGGGGGCTTACTATGGCTACACCTTC. This chain links TRBV7-9 with TRBJ1-2; D is perhaps TRBD1 (6 bases). CDR3 length: 14 amino acids. V lost 5 bases to trimming and J lost 3 bases, with 13 bases between them. Germline CDR1 and CDR2: SEHNR and FQNEAQ (reference sequence).

The rearrangement uses TRBV27 and TRBJ1-5, with D perhaps TRBD1 (5 bases). Per the germline V gene, CDR1 is MNHEY and CDR2 is SMNVEV (reference sequence). Trimming shortened V by 2 bases and J by 0 bases, and 8 bases separated the two germline ends. The CDR3 sequence is 15 residues long. The CDR3: CASSLLGGSNQPQHF. The CDR3 region has the DNA TGTGCCAGCAGTTTACTGGGGGGTAGCAATCAGCCCCAGCATTTT.

V gene TRBV4-3 combines with J gene TRBJ1-5; D perhaps matches TRBD1 (6 bases). This CDR3 has 16 amino acids. With 3 bases removed from V and 3 bases from J, the gap between germline ends came to 15 bases. Germline V gives CDR1 LGHNA, CDR2 YSLEER. Here the CDR3 DNA reads TGCGCCAGCAGCCAGGCCCTAGGGGGGATCAATCAGCCCCAGCATTTT. Residues: CASSQALGGINQPQHF.